This T cell receptor beta chain was identified during a study of CD8 T cells in Susac syndrome. A word on this clonotype: Its matching antigen is unknown.

Controls matched for sex and age were healthy donors. While CD8+ and CD4+ T cells were isolated negatively, TEMRA cells were enriched by FACS. Study-wide findings and caveats: The study's TCR sequencing and HLA analysis drew on a certain number of individuals. That number was acknowledged as relatively small.

The authors reverse transcribed 0.5 to 1 ug RNA with random hexamers. In TCRdb, the immunoSEQ multiplex PCR reads were re-called with MiXCR into one record per CDR3 protein. Of some 110,000 distinct CDR3 sequences listed, 90% to 95% were seen once; the top ten hold under 0.095%. Germline-derived CDR1 and CDR2 are SGHNT and YYREEE (reference sequence). CDR3 size: 16 residues. V was shortened by 2 bases and J by 3 bases, with 14 bases between the two germline ends. The chain recombines TRBV5-4 with TRBJ2-2, with D possibly TRBD2 on 6 matching bases. This receptor was identified in a human donor in good health. Sequenced input: CD4+ T cells from PBMCs. The chain's CDR3 is CASSFGTSLDTGELFF. For the CDR3, the DNA is TGTGCCAGCAGCTTCGGGACTTCCCTGGACACCGGGGAGCTGTTTTTT.